The T cell receptor (beta chain) described here comes from a study of shared clonotypes between healthy human individuals. Study background: The study drew on a couple of women and three men aged 18 to 49 as donors.

Naivety among CD8 cells was defined by CD45RO negativity and positive CCR7 selection, thereby excluding terminally differentiated effector memory CD45RA+ cells. Those who donated were healthy HIV-negative adults, with no recent acute infections or vaccinations reported. Here immunoSEQ multiplex PCR was the method, and the copy in TCRdb shows in-frame clones only, minus some. This sample has approximately 600,000 clones, with 85% to 95% found just once. The study, taken as a whole, reports: Sampling included only blood; tissue repertoires likely differ.

In the case of this clone: Its antigen is currently unknown.

This CDR3 is 16 amino acids long. From germline, CDR1 is SEHNR and CDR2 FQNEAQ (reference sequence). V was trimmed by 3 bases and J by 0 bases, leaving 14 bases between them. The chain has TRBV7-9 and TRBJ1-2; D may be TRBD1 (6 bases). Sequenced input: naive CD8+ T cells sorted from blood. This receptor was identified in a woman aged 25 to 39 in good health. CDR3 residues: CASSFQGQTTNYGYTF. The CDR3 bases are TGTGCCAGCAGCTTCCAGGGGCAAACGACTAACTATGGCTACACCTTC.